The 8 T cell receptor beta chains given below trace back to one sample, sequenced in a study of cytomegalovirus exposure and HLA in healthy donors. Only in-frame clones appear in the TCRdb table, and some are missing; sequencing was by immunoSEQ multiplex PCR. The profile shows 150,000 to 200,000 clones, 86% of them singletons. The sequenced sample was PBMCs. Receptors originate from a man aged 25 to 40 in good health and CMV-seropositive.

This clone has just a few counts. This CDR3 is CASSQGRAGYTF. CDR3 in DNA: TGTGCCAGCAGCCAAGGGAGGGCGGGCTACACCTTC. The gene calls are TRBV4-2 and TRBJ1-2; no clear D. The V gene's germline CDR1 is LGHNA and CDR2 YNFKEQ. The CDR3 totals 12 residues. Trimming removed 1 base from V and 8 bases from J, with 8 bases in between.

V gene TRBV28 combines with J gene TRBJ2-7; 8 bases agree with TRBD1. CDR1 MDHEN and CDR2 SYDVKM come from the germline V gene. The CDR3 is 16 amino acids. Trimming cost V 2 bases and J 3 bases; bases outside gene matches: 9. This chain's CDR3 is CASSLPPATGDYEQYF. Written as DNA, the CDR3 is TGTGCCAGCAGTTTACCCCCAGCGACAGGGGACTACGAGCAGTACTTC.

The CDR3 DNA is TGTGCCAGCAGTCCTACACTTGGTTTTGGCAATGAGCAGTTCTTC. Amino acids: CASSPTLGFGNEQFF. The chain links TRBV7-3 to TRBJ2-1; D gene ambiguous. Trimming pared 6 bases from V and 6 bases from J, leaving 18 bases between. Germline values: CDR1 SGHTA, CDR2 FQGTGA. CDR3 length: 15 residues.

Only one count was recorded for this clone. The chain couples TRBV29-1 to TRBJ2-5; a possible D gene is TRBD2 (5 bases). The CDR3 runs to 11 residues. Germline V gene sequence: CDR1 SQVTM, CDR2 ANQGSEA. V was shortened by 4 bases and J by 5 bases, with 8 bases between the two germline ends. The CDR3 DNA reads TGCAGCGTTGCGGGGTTGGAGACCCAGTACTTC. This translates into CSVAGLETQYF.

V is TRBV2 and J is TRBJ2-5, with 10 bases lining up with TRBD1. Germline values: CDR1 SNHLY, CDR2 FYNNEI. After removal of 6 bases from V and 2 bases from J, the junction contained 6 bases not matched to a gene. CDR3 length: 15 residues. The CDR3: CASSGDRGGQETQYF. The DNA for the CDR3 is TGTGCCAGCAGCGGGGACAGGGGCGGTCAAGAGACCCAGTACTTC. Variable domain in full (rest from reference TRBV2 and TRBJ2-5): EPEVTQTPSHQVTQMGQEVILRCVPISNHLYFYWYRQILGQKVEFLVSFYNNEISEKSEIFDDQFSVERPDGSNFTLKIRSTKLEDSAMYFCASSGDRGGQETQYFGPGTRLLVL.

The chain links TRBV6-5 to TRBJ2-1; tentatively, D is TRBD2 (5 bases). The V gene's germline CDR1 is MNHEY and CDR2 SVGAGI. CDR3 length equals 14 residues. The V end lost 0 bases, the J end lost 4 bases, and 7 bases lay between the germline ends. As DNA, the CDR3 is TGTGCCAGCAGTTACTCCCGGGGTTACAATGAGCAGTTCTTC. It specifies CASSYSRGYNEQFF.

V usage is TRBV27 and J usage is TRBJ2-1, with TRBD2 matching 13 bases. V shed 8 bases and J 7 bases; nucleotides not matched to a gene: 17. In germline, CDR1 is MNHEY, CDR2 SMNVEV (reference sequence). This CDR3 contains 18 residues. CDR3 loop: CASQNLLGTSGIRNEQFF. The CDR3 DNA follows: TGTGCCAGCCAAAACCTACTTGGGACTAGCGGGATTAGGAATGAGCAGTTCTTC.

V usage is TRBV29-1 and J usage is TRBJ2-5; a weak D match, TRBD1 (5 bases). The CDR3 runs 13 residues. The germline V gene has CDR1 SQVTM and CDR2 ANQGSEA. V lost 5 bases, J lost 1 base, and 11 bases lay in between. This CDR3 reads CSVLGAFQETQYF. The DNA for the CDR3 is TGCAGCGTTCTTGGGGCCTTCCAAGAGACCCAGTACTTC.